This T cell receptor (beta chain) was sequenced in a study of tumor and adjacent non-tumor tissue in lung cancer (dated by TCRdb to about 2018). Concerning the study at large: The cohort included around twelve adenocarcinoma, 2 squamous cell carcinoma and 1 small cell lung cancer patients. More than 25 paired specimens, one tumor and one normal lung sample per patient, were profiled by TCRbeta CDR3 sequencing. The 15 or so patients were aged about 31 to 76 years, included 10 men and 5 women, and had TNM stage I to III disease. The study compared bulk TCRbeta repertoires from lung tumor tissue and matched distant non-tumor lung tissue of approximately 14 lung cancer patients. Sequencing generated a total of 125,075,908 productive TCRbeta reads, averaging roughly 4.4 million reads per sample. Overall results and qualifications from the work: Younger patients had significantly higher TCR diversity, and higher tumor TCR diversity was associated with shorter overall and disease-free survival. The top 100 clones made up a significantly larger cumulative share of the repertoire in normal lung than in tumor tissue. Because peripheral blood was not sequenced, blood TCRbeta repertoires in the lung cancer patients of the study were not examined. TCR diversity (inverse Simpson) was significantly higher in tumor than in normal lung tissue (roughly 430 vs 170, P = 0.0075, Mann-Whitney U test). The cohort had only 15 or so patients, and the authors noted that larger samples and more detailed clinical data are needed. The methods do not name the sequencing platform or mention unique molecular identifiers.

The CDR3 holds 17 amino acids from the cysteine to the phenylalanine. Just the 51-base CDR3 DNA is kept, in frame starting at base 1. Library preparation used multiplex PCR. The sequencing machine was an Illumina HiSeq 2500. TCRbeta libraries were built by three rounds of nested PCR using primers (Table S4), following protocols modified from ARM-PCR. Before sequencing, PCR products of 200-500 bp were cut from the gel and purified using the QIAquick gel extraction kit. The study's own analysis went as follows. Reads were cleaned using Trimmomatic, were merged into complete CDR3 sequences using FLASH, and were assigned to V(D)J germline segments using MiTCR. VDJtools was used to compute clonal diversity as the inverse Simpson's index. In-frame sequences lacking a premature stop codon were counted as productive reads. TCRdb reran the public reads through fastp at Q25 and MiXCR, keeping productive beta chains. CDR3 protein sequences are deduplicated, and each keeps its most common genes and DNA. These V and J calls originate from TCRdb's pipeline instead of the authors' own analysis. The sample data list about 93,000 distinct CDR3 sequences, and roughly 66% of these were observed just once. About 16% of the sample is taken by the ten largest.

RNA was extracted from bulk unsorted tissue and checked for quality with a NanoDrop ND-1000 and an Agilent 2100. The donors were newly diagnosed lung cancer patients admitted for thoracic surgery in China from August to November 2014 who had not received prior chemotherapy. Patients who had received previous radiotherapy or chemotherapy, or who had another concurrent cancer, were excluded from the study. Pieces of surgical tissue measuring about 1-2.1 cm3 were kept in RNAlater solution and stored at -80 degrees C until use. Comment on this clonotype: The target of this receptor is not known. One end of the junction is discordant with germline, which a read error may explain.

The sequencing sample was made of lung tumor tissue. The rearrangement combines TRBV12-3 or TRBV12-4 with TRBJ1-2; a tentative D call is TRBD1 (5 bases match). The source is a man aged 55 to 70 with non-small cell lung cancer. CDR3 protein: CASSPLRDPGPNYCYTF. Read as DNA, the sequence is TGTGCCAGCAGTCCACTCCGGGACCCCGGACCGAACTATTGCTACACATTC.